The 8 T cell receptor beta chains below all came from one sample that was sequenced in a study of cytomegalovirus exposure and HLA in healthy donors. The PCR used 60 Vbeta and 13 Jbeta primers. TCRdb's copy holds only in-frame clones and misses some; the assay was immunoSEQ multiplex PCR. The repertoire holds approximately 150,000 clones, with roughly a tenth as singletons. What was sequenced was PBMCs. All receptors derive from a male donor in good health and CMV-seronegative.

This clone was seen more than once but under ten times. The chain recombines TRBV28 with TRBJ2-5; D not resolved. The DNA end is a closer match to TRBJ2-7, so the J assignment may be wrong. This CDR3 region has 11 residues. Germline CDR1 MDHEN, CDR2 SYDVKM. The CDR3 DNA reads TGTGCCAGCAGTCCTAACTACGAGCAGTACTTC. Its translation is CASSPNYEQYF.

The DNA for the CDR3 is TGTGCCAGCAGGGAGAGTTCAACTAATGAAAAACTGTTTTTT. It translates to CASRESSTNEKLFF. This sequence joins TRBV2 and TRBJ1-4; D is uncertain. The V end lost 6 bases, the J end lost 0 bases, and 8 bases lay between the germline ends. This CDR3 region has 14 residues. Germline loops: CDR1 SNHLY, CDR2 FYNNEI.

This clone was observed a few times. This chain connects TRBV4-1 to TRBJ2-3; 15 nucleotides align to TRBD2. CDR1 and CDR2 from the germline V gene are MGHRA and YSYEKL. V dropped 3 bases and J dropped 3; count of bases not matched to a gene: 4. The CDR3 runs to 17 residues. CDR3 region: CASSQLGTSGGTDTQYF. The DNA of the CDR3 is TGCGCCAGCAGCCAGCTCGGGACTAGCGGGGGGACAGATACGCAGTATTTT.

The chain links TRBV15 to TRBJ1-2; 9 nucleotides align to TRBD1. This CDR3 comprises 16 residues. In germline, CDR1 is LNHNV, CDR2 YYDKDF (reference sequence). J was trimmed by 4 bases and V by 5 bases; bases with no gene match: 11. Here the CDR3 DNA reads TGTGCCACCAGCTCTCCGGGACAGGGCATTGGCTATGGCTACACCTTC. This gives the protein CATSSPGQGIGYGYTF.

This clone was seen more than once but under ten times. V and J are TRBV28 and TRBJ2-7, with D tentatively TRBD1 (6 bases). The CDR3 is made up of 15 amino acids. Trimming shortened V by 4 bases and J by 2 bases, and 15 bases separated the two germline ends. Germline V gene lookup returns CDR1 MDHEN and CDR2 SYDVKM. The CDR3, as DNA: TGTGCCAGCAGTTCCCCCCGGGACAACACCTACGAGCAGTACTTC. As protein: CASSSPRDNTYEQYF.

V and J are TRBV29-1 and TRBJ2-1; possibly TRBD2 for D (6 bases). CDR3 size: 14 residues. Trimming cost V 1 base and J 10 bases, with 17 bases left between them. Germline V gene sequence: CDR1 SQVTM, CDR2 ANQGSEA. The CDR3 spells CSVEVILTGGEQFF. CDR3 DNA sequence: TGCAGCGTTGAAGTTATATTGACTGGGGGGGAGCAGTTCTTC.

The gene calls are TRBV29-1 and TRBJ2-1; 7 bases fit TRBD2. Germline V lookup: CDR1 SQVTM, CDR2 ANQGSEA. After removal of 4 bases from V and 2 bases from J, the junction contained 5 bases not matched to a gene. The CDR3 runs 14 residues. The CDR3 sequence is CSVAGTNPYNEQFF. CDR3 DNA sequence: TGCAGCGTTGCAGGGACTAACCCCTACAATGAGCAGTTCTTC.

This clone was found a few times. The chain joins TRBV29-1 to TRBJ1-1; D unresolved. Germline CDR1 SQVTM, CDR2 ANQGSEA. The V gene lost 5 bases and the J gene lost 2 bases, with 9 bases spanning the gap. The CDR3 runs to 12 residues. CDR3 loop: CSVYSPNTEAFF. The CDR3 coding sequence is TGCAGCGTTTATAGTCCCAACACTGAAGCTTTCTTT.